This T cell receptor (beta chain) was obtained from a study of blood T cell repertoires in COVID-19 (TCRdb year 2020). With regard to the full study: Samples covering the acute and convalescent phases of COVID-19 were provided by collaborators in the United States, Italy and Spain. The material from the prospective study consisted of cDNA or gDNA derived from T cells, B-cell-depleted T cells, or PBMCs. Subjects who had been exposed to COVID-19, were actively infected with it, or had recovered from it provided the deeply sampled blood TCRbeta repertoires that made up the dataset. A freely available public database, intended as a resource for researchers studying the immune response to SARS-CoV-2, is where the repertoires were released. The samples were drawn from the first 160 participants of the ongoing ImmuneRACE study and from under 1,500 subjects provided by 6 global collaborators. A de-identified subject ID, COVID-19 status, age in years and sex were almost always included in the sample metadata. HLA class I and class II types, where available, came from metadata supplied by the sample provider rather than from assay-based typing. Beyond this particular receptor, the publication reports: How much clinical and demographic metadata was included differed by source and by participant, and the metadata was provided uncurated.

In the prospective study, participants were about 18 to 100 years old, resided in about two dozen geographic areas of the United States, and were enrolled through a virtual design. Cohort assignment in the prospective study relied on participant-reported clinical history from a screening survey and a study questionnaire. ImmuneRACE Cohort 3 recovered participants were defined by two consecutive negative NP/OP PCR tests, healthcare professional clearance, or symptom resolution. Each participant in the prospective study had whole blood, serum and a nasopharyngeal or oropharyngeal swab collected by mobile phlebotomists. Participants in the prospective study had the option to provide additional blood draws and questionnaires over a roughly 2-month period. Blood samples from the prospective study were shipped frozen or at room temperature prior to DNA extraction. The immunoSEQ Assay, a bias-controlled multiplex PCR, was used to amplify TCRbeta CDR3 regions from genomic DNA. The source study handled its data this way. The number of nucleated cells in each sample was estimated from the amplification of reference gene primers within the assay. To quantify the absolute abundance of each unique TCRbeta CDR3 rearrangement, sequence reads were collapsed and filtered. Productive Simpson clonality was computed per sample as the square root of Simpson's diversity index over productive rearrangements. TCRdb provides this immuneACCESS table in a form limited to in-frame rearrangements. Some clones are lacking; in checked studies, under half of them reflect an unresolved V gene, and why the rest are absent is not known. V and J calls and clone size follow that table, whereas D and trimming were derived from the DNA. A total of about 390,000 clones appear in this sample, just under 90% of them only once. The leading ten clones occupy roughly 9.4% of the sample.

From the cysteine through the phenylalanine, the CDR3 covers 13 amino acids. CDR3 DNA only is kept here, 39 bases in frame from base 1. Via the germline V gene (reference sequence), CDR1 is SEHNR and CDR2 FQNEAQ. Trimming takes 6 bases from V and 6 bases from J, and the germline ends sit 14 bases apart. Of note for this clone: Its antigen specificity is not known. No base quality information exists; no much larger clone differs at one position.

Recombination linked TRBV7-9 to TRBJ1-1, with no D gene named confidently. This TCR came from a woman aged 50 to 60 who had recovered from COVID-19. Sequencing was performed on PBMCs or T cells enriched from blood (not recorded which). The CDR3 reads CASSYLGSPEAFF. In nucleotides, the sequence is TGTGCCAGCAGTTATCTAGGGAGCCCTGAAGCTTTCTTT.